This is a list of T cell receptor beta chains from one sample in a study of Ad26.COV2.S vaccination and SARS-CoV-2 variants. Libraries were prepared by immunoSEQ multiplex PCR; TCRdb keeps only in-frame clonotypes and omits some of them. This sample has about 680,000 clones, with more than 80% found just once. The material sequenced was peripheral blood, taken in a trial of Ad26.COV2.S vaccine versus placebo. These receptors all stem from a person aged 18-60 years who received the Ad26.COV2.S COVID-19 vaccine or a placebo. Both conserved end residues are part of each CDR3. Each record gives: clone size, D gene, J gene, V gene, CDR3 DNA, CDR3 protein. D genes are given only for firm matches. Size values are once, few and many counts, or a class for expanded clones, and some rows have none.

size: .
D: .
J: TRBJ1-3
V: TRBV5-4
DNA: TGTGCCAGCAGCTTGGGTCGGGACACCATATATTTT
CDR3: CASSLGRDTIYF

size: .
D: .
J: TRBJ2-7
V: TRBV24-1
DNA: TGTGCCACCGCCGGGACACCCTCCTACGAGCAGTACTTC
CDR3: CATAGTPSYEQYF

size: .
D: .
J: TRBJ2-1
V: TRBV27
DNA: TGTGCCAGCAGTTTAAGGGGGTCCGTCCCCAATGAGCAGTTCTTC
CDR3: CASSLRGSVPNEQFF

size: .
D: .
J: TRBJ2-5
V: TRBV2
DNA: TGTGCCAGCCGGGCAAGGGCTGGAGGGACCCAGTACTTC
CDR3: CASRARAGGTQYF

size: few
D: TRBD2
J: TRBJ2-7
V: TRBV30
DNA: TGTGCCTGGAGTGGAGCGGGAGGCTACGAGCAGTACTTC
CDR3: CAWSGAGGYEQYF

size: .
D: .
J: TRBJ1-1
V: TRBV7-2
DNA: TGTGCCAGCAGCCCCGAGGGCATGAACACTGAAGCTTTCTTT
CDR3: CASSPEGMNTEAFF

size: .
D: .
J: TRBJ1-2
V: TRBV12-3/TRBV12-4
DNA: TGTGCCAGCAGTGCCGACCTCTTCTATGGCTACACCTTC
CDR3: CASSADLFYGYTF

size: .
D: .
J: TRBJ2-2
V: TRBV19
DNA: TGTGCCAGTAGTCGCGACGGGACGTACGCGAACACCGGGGAGCTGTTTTTT
CDR3: CASSRDGTYANTGELFF

size: .
D: .
J: TRBJ2-7
V: TRBV30
DNA: TGTGCCTGGAGTGTGGACCGTGTTAAGCAGTACTTC
CDR3: CAWSVDRVKQYF

size: .
D: .
J: TRBJ2-3
V: TRBV7-9
DNA: TGTGCCAGCATCCCACCAATAGACGTCTACACAGATACGCAGTATTTT
CDR3: CASIPPIDVYTDTQYF

size: .
D: .
J: TRBJ1-4
V: TRBV5-1
DNA: TGCGCCAGCAGCTTGGAAGGGCAGGGAAGTGAAAAACTGTTTTTT
CDR3: CASSLEGQGSEKLFF

size: few
D: .
J: TRBJ1-2
V: TRBV27
DNA: TGTGCCAGCAGTTTATACGCTCCGGTGGGGAAGGGCTACACCTTC
CDR3: CASSLYAPVGKGYTF

size: .
D: .
J: TRBJ2-7
V: TRBV19
DNA: TGTGCCAGTAGTATACTGGGGGCGCCCTACGAGCAGTACTTC
CDR3: CASSILGAPYEQYF

size: once
D: .
J: TRBJ2-1
V: TRBV10-1
DNA: TGCGCCAGCAGTGATTGGGACTCACTAAATGAGCAGTTCTTC
CDR3: CASSDWDSLNEQFF

size: .
D: .
J: TRBJ2-1
V: TRBV5-4
DNA: TGTGCCAGCAGCTTAGGGGGGTCCGGCTCCTACAATGAGCAGTTCTTC
CDR3: CASSLGGSGSYNEQFF

size: .
D: .
J: TRBJ1-5
V: TRBV7-4
DNA: TGTGCCAGCAGCTTACAACCTACGGAGCCGGGGGAGGAAAGTGAGAGCAATCAGCCCCAGCATTTT
CDR3: CASSLQPTEPGEESESNQPQHF

size: .
D: TRBD1
J: TRBJ2-1
V: TRBV27
DNA: TGTGCCAGCAGTCCAGGGACAGGGGGTAGCAATGAGCAGTTCTTC
CDR3: CASSPGTGGSNEQFF

size: .
D: .
J: TRBJ2-1
V: TRBV4-2
DNA: TGTGCCAGCAGCCAATCGACAGGTAATGAGCAGTTCTTC
CDR3: CASSQSTGNEQFF

size: .
D: .
J: TRBJ1-2
V: TRBV18
DNA: TGTGCCAGCTCACCACCGGTCAGCCGGAACTATGGCTACACCTTC
CDR3: CASSPPVSRNYGYTF

size: .
D: .
J: TRBJ2-2
V: TRBV11-3
DNA: TGTGCCAGCAGCTTAGTACCGAACACCGGGGAGCTGTTTTTT
CDR3: CASSLVPNTGELFF

size: .
D: .
J: TRBJ1-2
V: TRBV10-3
DNA: TGTGCCATCAGTGGGGGGTGGGGCTACACCTTC
CDR3: CAISGGWGYTF

size: .
D: .
J: TRBJ2-7
V: TRBV21-1
DNA: TGTGCCAGCAGCACGCGAAAGGGCGGCAGGGGATTATACGAGCAGTACTTC
CDR3: CASSTRKGGRGLYEQYF

size: .
D: .
J: TRBJ2-7
V: TRBV5-4
DNA: TGTGCCAGCAGCTTGGTTAGTAGTTTCGGCGAGCAGTACTTC
CDR3: CASSLVSSFGEQYF

size: .
D: .
J: TRBJ1-4
V: TRBV9
DNA: TGTGCCAGCAGCGCGTACCCAAGTGAAAAACTGTTTTTT
CDR3: CASSAYPSEKLFF

size: .
D: .
J: TRBJ1-3
V: TRBV7-9
DNA: TGTGCCAGCAGCCCGCAGGGTTTTTCTGGAAACACCATATATTTT
CDR3: CASSPQGFSGNTIYF

size: .
D: TRBD1
J: TRBJ2-7
V: TRBV15
DNA: TGTGCCACCAGCAGAGCGGGGACAGGGCTCTACGAGCAGTACTTC
CDR3: CATSRAGTGLYEQYF

size: .
D: .
J: TRBJ1-1
V: TRBV20-1
DNA: TGCAGTGAGGTGAACACTGAAGCTTTCTTT
CDR3: CSEVNTEAFF

size: .
D: .
J: TRBJ1-4
V: TRBV5-1
DNA: TGCGCCAGCAGCTTGGTGGGGGCAACTAATGAAAAACTGTTTTTT
CDR3: CASSLVGATNEKLFF

size: once
D: TRBD2
J: TRBJ2-5
V: TRBV5-4
DNA: TGTGCCAGCAGCCGAATGATACCACGTGGGCTAGCGGGGGGAGAGACCCAGTACTTC
CDR3: CASSRMIPRGLAGGETQYF

size: .
D: .
J: TRBJ2-3
V: TRBV5-1
DNA: TGCGCCAGCAGCTCGGGGGGACAACTATTAGATACGCAGTATTTT
CDR3: CASSSGGQLLDTQYF

size: .
D: TRBD2
J: TRBJ2-7
V: TRBV4-2
DNA: TGTGCCAGCAGCCATTTCCTTAGCGGGACCACCTACGAGCAGTACTTC
CDR3: CASSHFLSGTTYEQYF

size: many
D: .
J: TRBJ2-1
V: TRBV6-5
DNA: TGTGCCAGCACAGGCCGCAATGAGCAGTTCTTC
CDR3: CASTGRNEQFF

size: .
D: .
J: TRBJ2-4
V: TRBV6-2/TRBV6-3
DNA: TGTGCCAGCAGTCGACGTCTAGCCAAAAACATTCAGTACTTC
CDR3: CASSRRLAKNIQYF

size: .
D: TRBD2
J: TRBJ2-7
V: TRBV5-6
DNA: TGTGCCAGCGGCGGGGGGAATACTTACGAGCAGTACTTC
CDR3: CASGGGNTYEQYF

size: .
D: TRBD1
J: TRBJ2-7
V: TRBV6-5
DNA: TGTGCCAGCAAACCGGGACAGGGGGTCTACGAGCAGTACTTC
CDR3: CASKPGQGVYEQYF

size: .
D: .
J: TRBJ2-4
V: TRBV12-3/TRBV12-4
DNA: TGTGCCAGCAGGGCAATCGGGGGAAACATTCAGTACTTC
CDR3: CASRAIGGNIQYF

size: .
D: TRBD1
J: TRBJ2-3
V: TRBV19
DNA: TGTGCCAGTAGTCCAGGGGGCAGGGTAAGAACAGATACGCAGTATTTT
CDR3: CASSPGGRVRTDTQYF

size: .
D: .
J: TRBJ2-7
V: TRBV10-1
DNA: TGCGCCAGCAGTGAACCAGGCGAGCAGTACTTC
CDR3: CASSEPGEQYF

size: .
D: .
J: TRBJ2-1
V: TRBV2
DNA: TGTGCCAGCAGTGAAAGGGAGCTAGAGTTCTTC
CDR3: CASSERELEFF

size: .
D: .
J: TRBJ2-5
V: TRBV18
DNA: TGTGCCAGCTCACTGACGACAATCCAAGAGACCCAGTACTTC
CDR3: CASSLTTIQETQYF

size: .
D: .
J: TRBJ2-1
V: TRBV2
DNA: TGTGCCAGCAGTGAGGTAGAAAAAGGATTCTTC
CDR3: CASSEVEKGFF

size: .
D: .
J: TRBJ2-3
V: TRBV10-3
DNA: TGTGCCATCAGCAACAGGGAAAAGGATACGCAGTATTTT
CDR3: CAISNREKDTQYF

size: .
D: .
J: TRBJ2-7
V: TRBV6-5
DNA: TGTGCCAGCAGTTATCTGCAGGGCGGGACCTACGAGCAGTACTTC
CDR3: CASSYLQGGTYEQYF

size: .
D: TRBD2
J: TRBJ2-1
V: TRBV5-4
DNA: TGTGCCAGCAGCTTCTTAGCGGGAGGCTTTAGGGATGAGCAGTTCTTC
CDR3: CASSFLAGGFRDEQFF

size: .
D: .
J: TRBJ1-6
V: TRBV2
DNA: TGTGCCAGCAGGGGGGAATGGGGTTCACCCCTCCACTTT
CDR3: CASRGEWGSPLHF

size: .
D: TRBD1
J: TRBJ1-1
V: TRBV7-6
DNA: TGTGCCAGCAGCCCCTCGACAGGGAGCACTGAAGCTTTCTTT
CDR3: CASSPSTGSTEAFF

size: few
D: .
J: TRBJ1-6
V: TRBV5-4
DNA: TGTGCCAGCAGCTTTCGGGAACCTAATTCACCCCTCCACTTT
CDR3: CASSFREPNSPLHF

size: .
D: .
J: TRBJ1-5
V: TRBV11-2
DNA: TGTGCCAGCAGCAAGTGGGGCAATCAGCCCCAGCATTTT
CDR3: CASSKWGNQPQHF

size: .
D: TRBD2
J: TRBJ2-1
V: TRBV29-1
DNA: TGCAGCGTCGGGACTAGCGGGAGTTATGAGCAGTTCTTC
CDR3: CSVGTSGSYEQFF

size: .
D: TRBD1
J: TRBJ1-5
V: TRBV7-8
DNA: TGTGCCAGCAGCTTAGCGGAGACAGGGTCGGGCAATCAGCCCCAGCATTTT
CDR3: CASSLAETGSGNQPQHF

size: .
D: .
J: TRBJ2-3
V: TRBV7-2
DNA: TGTGCCAGCAGCTCATTTGCGGGTACGCAGTATTTT
CDR3: CASSSFAGTQYF

size: .
D: .
J: TRBJ1-4
V: TRBV18
DNA: TGTGCCAGCTCACTATATCCCCCAACTAATGAAAAACTGTTTTTT
CDR3: CASSLYPPTNEKLFF

size: once
D: .
J: TRBJ2-5
V: TRBV3-1/TRBV3-2
DNA: TGTGCCAGCAGCCCCGGCCCCCTAGTCCGATTGACCCAGTACTTC
CDR3: CASSPGPLVRLTQYF

size: once
D: .
J: TRBJ2-7
V: TRBV28
DNA: TGTGCCAGCAGTTTTGGGAGTAGCGGACCGACCTACGAGCAGTACTTC
CDR3: CASSFGSSGPTYEQYF

size: .
D: .
J: TRBJ2-1
V: TRBV4-1
DNA: TGCGCCAGCAGCCCCTCTGAAGTCCGGAGCTCCTACAATGAGCAGTTCTTC
CDR3: CASSPSEVRSSYNEQFF

size: .
D: .
J: TRBJ2-5
V: TRBV7-2
DNA: TGTGCCAGCACTCCGTCCCTGTTACAAGAGACCCAGTACTTC
CDR3: CASTPSLLQETQYF

size: once
D: .
J: TRBJ1-2
V: TRBV4-2
DNA: TGTGCCAGCAGCCAAGTATCCCGGACGCTGCACTATGGCTACACCTTC
CDR3: CASSQVSRTLHYGYTF

size: .
D: .
J: TRBJ1-2
V: TRBV7-9
DNA: TGTGCCAGCAGCAGCGACGAGACCGGGGGAAATGGCTACACCTTC
CDR3: CASSSDETGGNGYTF

size: .
D: .
J: TRBJ2-3
V: TRBV7-9
DNA: TGTGCCAGCAGCCCCCGGACAGTCACAGATACGCAGTATTTT
CDR3: CASSPRTVTDTQYF